This TCR beta chain originates from a study of blood T cell repertoires in COVID-19. Overall study context: T cells, B-cell-depleted T cells, or PBMCs provided the cDNA or gDNA that served as material.

CDR3 length: 20 residues. J was trimmed by 0 bases and V by 5 bases; bases with no gene match: 11. Germline values: CDR1 SGHNT, CDR2 YYREEE (reference sequence). Libraries were prepared by immunoSEQ multiplex PCR; TCRdb keeps only in-frame clonotypes and omits some of them. The table shows 100,000 to 150,000 clones, with about 86% occurring only once. The specimen was peripheral blood. This chain connects TRBV5-4 to TRBJ2-6; 13 bases map to TRBD2. The sequence came from a woman between 45 and 60 years old with acute or convalescent COVID-19. The CDR3 protein is CASRPGTSGTLTSGANVLTF. The CDR3 coding sequence is TGTGCCAGCAGGCCTGGGACTAGCGGGACCCTGACCTCTGGGGCCAACGTCCTGACTTTC. Together with reference TRBV5-4 and TRBJ2-6, the CDR3 gives the full variable domain: ETGVTQSPTHLIKTRGQQVTLRCSSQSGHNTVSWYQQALGQGPQFIFQYYREEENGRGNFPPRFSGLQFPNYSSELNVNALELDDSALYLCASRPGTSGTLTSGANVLTFGAGSRLTVL.